This T cell receptor beta chain was sequenced for a study of T cell responses to AZD1222 COVID-19 vaccine. Study results and limitations: Reportedly, nearly half the spike-specific TCRs target unmutated variant regions.

Some clones are missing from TCRdb's copy, which holds only in-frame ones; the method was immunoSEQ multiplex PCR. Of around 120,000 clones listed, 80% to 90% are singletons. As concerns this clone: Its antigen is unidentified.

V shed 4 bases and J 6 bases; nucleotides not matched to a gene: 13. Germline CDR1 is SGHRS and CDR2 is YFSETQ. This CDR3 contains 16 residues. The TCR was taken from an adult in good health. The specimen was peripheral blood, collected on day 0 of MenACWY control vaccination. The rearrangement uses TRBV5-1 and TRBJ2-3; 8 nucleotides agree with TRBD2. CDR3 region: CASSPKRGPVMDTQYF. As DNA, the CDR3 is TGCGCCAGCAGCCCAAAGCGGGGGCCGGTGATGGATACGCAGTATTTT.